This T cell receptor beta chain was profiled in a study of shared clonotypes between healthy human individuals. Study-level findings and limits: When naive CD4 clonotypes were compared across four donors, about 4.8% were shared. Generally, naive subsets came out with larger estimated richness than memory subsets.

The naive CD8 population came from CD45RO-negative cells selected for CCR7, without terminally differentiated effector memory CD45RA+ cells. Assay execution proceeded at the deep level. Using immunoSEQ multiplex PCR, the repertoire was profiled, and TCRdb retains in-frame clones only, with some absent. The sample has around 2.1 million clones; roughly 91% are singletons. V dropped 5 bases and J dropped 0; count of bases not matched to a gene: 8. CDR1 and CDR2 (germline): KGHSY, FQNENV. CDR3 length: 17 residues. With respect to this clone: The target antigen is unknown.

This TCR was recovered from a man younger than 30 in good health. Some clones in this sample may be carry-over from other donors' samples. Material for sequencing was naive CD8+ T cells from PBMCs. The chain has TRBV16 and TRBJ1-5; 9 nucleotides line up with TRBD1. CDR3 in DNA: TGTGCCAGCAGCTCCGGGACAGGGTTCTATAGCAATCAGCCCCAGCATTTT. Amino acids: CASSSGTGFYSNQPQHF.